One T cell receptor beta chain is described in this entry. No antigen is known for it. A read error is possible here, since a much larger clone lies one base away. Because the CDR3 is missing its conserved closing phenylalanine or tryptophan, this is likely a read error. The sample originates from a study of T cells in Graves' hyperthyroidism and ophthalmopathy. Study results and limitations: Most expanded thyroid clonotypes above 0.001 recurred in blood.

When ophthalmopathy did not progress within 18 months, Graves' hyperthyroidism was considered stable. Patients between 18 and 65 years old had hyperthyroidism, newly diagnosed and lasting under 2 months. A patient was excluded if there was uncontrolled infection, other autoimmune disease, pregnancy or lactation. Germline values: CDR1 SGHTS, CDR2 YDEGEE. V gave up 7 bases and J gave up 7 bases, with 9 bases separating them. The CDR3 length is 11 residues. The source material, RNA transcripts, was used to amplify TCR beta CDR3 regions. When the TCR CDR3 underwent first-round RT-PCR, the HTBI primer set was used. MiXCR, run by TCRdb on the multiplex PCR reads, gives a single entry per CDR3 protein. The sample includes about 98,000 distinct CDR3 sequences, around 37% of them seen just once.

This sequence joins TRBV5-8 and TRBJ2-1; D tentatively fits TRBD1 or TRBD2 (5 bases each). The source of this sequence is a woman aged 25 to 39 with Graves' hyperthyroidism. The sample comprised peripheral blood or thyroid tissue (not recorded which). CDR3: CASQEGNEQFL. CDR3 in DNA: TGTGCCAGCCAAGAGGGGAATGAGCAGTTCCTC.